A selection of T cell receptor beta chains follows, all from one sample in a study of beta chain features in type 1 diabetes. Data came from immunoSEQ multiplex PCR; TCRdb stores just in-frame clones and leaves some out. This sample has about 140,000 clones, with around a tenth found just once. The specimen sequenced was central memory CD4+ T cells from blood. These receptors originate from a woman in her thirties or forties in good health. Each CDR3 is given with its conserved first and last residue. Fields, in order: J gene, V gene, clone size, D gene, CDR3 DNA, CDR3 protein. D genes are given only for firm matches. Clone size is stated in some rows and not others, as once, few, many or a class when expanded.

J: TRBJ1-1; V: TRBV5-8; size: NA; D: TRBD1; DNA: TGTGCCAGCAGCCGGCAGACAGGGGGCGTGGGTTTCTTT; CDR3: CASSRQTGGVGFF
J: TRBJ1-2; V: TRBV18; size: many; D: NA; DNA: TGTGCCAGCTCACCGGTCTTAAGGCAGGTCTATGGCTACACCTTC; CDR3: CASSPVLRQVYGYTF
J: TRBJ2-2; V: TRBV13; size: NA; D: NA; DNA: TGTGCCAGCAGCTTAGCGAGAAGGGAGCTGTTTTTT; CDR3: CASSLARRELFF
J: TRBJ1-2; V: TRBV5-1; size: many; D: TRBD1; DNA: TGCGCCAGCAGCCCGGGACAGAACTATGGCTACACCTTC; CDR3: CASSPGQNYGYTF
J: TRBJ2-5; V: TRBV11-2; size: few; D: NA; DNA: TGTGCCAGCAGCTTATCCCTTGAGGAGGATAGCACTAAGACCCAGTACTTC; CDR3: CASSLSLEEDSTKTQYF
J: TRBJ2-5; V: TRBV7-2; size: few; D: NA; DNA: TGTGCCAGCAGCTCAGGGGGGAGCGGGAGCCAAGAGACCCAGTACTTC; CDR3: CASSSGGSGSQETQYF
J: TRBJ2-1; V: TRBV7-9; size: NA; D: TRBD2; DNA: TGTGCCAGCAGCCCGCCCCGGAGTGGCGGGGGGGAGAATGAGCAGTTCTTC; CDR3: CASSPPRSGGGENEQFF
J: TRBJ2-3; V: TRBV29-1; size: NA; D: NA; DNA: TGCAGCGTGACGGGAAGCACAGATACGCAGTATTTT; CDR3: CSVTGSTDTQYF
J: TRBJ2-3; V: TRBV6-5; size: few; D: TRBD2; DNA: TGTGCCAGCAGTTCTAGCGGGGGGCCCACAGATACGCAGTATTTT; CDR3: CASSSSGGPTDTQYF
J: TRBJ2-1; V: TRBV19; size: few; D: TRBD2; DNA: TGTGCCAGTAGTATAGCGGGTAGCGGGGGGGCCCCCTACAATGAGCAGTTCTTC; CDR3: CASSIAGSGGAPYNEQFF
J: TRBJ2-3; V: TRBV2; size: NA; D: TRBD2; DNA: TGTGCCAGCAGTGATCCCGGACTAGCGGGGGGCCGCACAGATACGCAGTATTTT; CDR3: CASSDPGLAGGRTDTQYF
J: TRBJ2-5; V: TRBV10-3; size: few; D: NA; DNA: TGTGCCATCAGTGAGTCGGGGGGACAAGAGACCCAGTACTTC; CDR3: CAISESGGQETQYF
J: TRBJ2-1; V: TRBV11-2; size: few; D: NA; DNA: TGTGCCAGCAGCTCTGGACAGTACAATGAGCAGTTCTTC; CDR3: CASSSGQYNEQFF
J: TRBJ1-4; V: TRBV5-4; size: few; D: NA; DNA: TGTGCCAGCAGCTTGACCGGGGGGAGAAATGAAAAACTGTTTTTT; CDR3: CASSLTGGRNEKLFF
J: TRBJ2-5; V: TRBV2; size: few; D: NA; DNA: TGTGCCAGCCGCTCGGGTCTGCCGGAGACCCAGTACTTC; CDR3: CASRSGLPETQYF
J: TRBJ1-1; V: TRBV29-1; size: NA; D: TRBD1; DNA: TGCAGCGTTGAAGAGGACAGGAGCACTGAAGCTTTCTTT; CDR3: CSVEEDRSTEAFF
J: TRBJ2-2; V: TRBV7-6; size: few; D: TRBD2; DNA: TGTGCCAGCAGCTTGGGACTAGCGGGGACAACGAACACCGGGGAGCTGTTTTTT; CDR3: CASSLGLAGTTNTGELFF
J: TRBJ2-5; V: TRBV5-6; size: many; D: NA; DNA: TGTGCCAGCAGCTTCGGACTAAACCAAGAGACCCAGTACTTC; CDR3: CASSFGLNQETQYF
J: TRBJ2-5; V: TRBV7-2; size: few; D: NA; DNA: TGTGCCAGCAGCTTAGCGAGGATGGCAGGGCAAGAGACCCAGTACTTC; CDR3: CASSLARMAGQETQYF
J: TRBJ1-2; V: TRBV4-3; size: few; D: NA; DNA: TGCGCCAGCAGCCAAGATATAAGGGTAGGAGGGGGCTACACCTTC; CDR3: CASSQDIRVGGGYTF
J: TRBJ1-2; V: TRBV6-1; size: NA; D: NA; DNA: TGTGCCAGCAGTGAAAGTAACAGGGTGACGCGTGGCTACACCTTC; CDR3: CASSESNRVTRGYTF
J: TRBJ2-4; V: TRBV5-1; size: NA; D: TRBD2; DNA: TGCGCCAGCAGCCCAACGACTAGCGGGGGGGCGAACATTCAGTACTTC; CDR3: CASSPTTSGGANIQYF
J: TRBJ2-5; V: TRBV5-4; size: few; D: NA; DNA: TGTGCCAGCAGCTTGGAGCTTGGCCAGGAAGAGACCCAGTACTTC; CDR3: CASSLELGQEETQYF
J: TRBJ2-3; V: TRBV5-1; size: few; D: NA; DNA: TGCGCCAGCAGCTTGCCGTCGGGGGGCCAAGATACGCAGTATTTT; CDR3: CASSLPSGGQDTQYF
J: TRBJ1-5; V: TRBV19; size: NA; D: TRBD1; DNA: TGTGCCAGTAGTCAAGGGACAGGGGGCAATCAGCCCCAGCATTTT; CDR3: CASSQGTGGNQPQHF
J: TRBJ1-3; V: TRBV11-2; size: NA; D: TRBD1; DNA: TGTGCCAGCAGCACAGGGGGACAGGGCTCTGGAAACACCATATATTTT; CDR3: CASSTGGQGSGNTIYF
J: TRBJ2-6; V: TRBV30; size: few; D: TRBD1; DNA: TGTGCCTCACATTGGGACAGGGGATACTCTGGGGCCAACGTCCTGACTTTC; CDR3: CASHWDRGYSGANVLTF
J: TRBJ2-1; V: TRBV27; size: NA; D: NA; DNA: TGTGCCATTAGCCGCTACAATGAGCAGTTCTTC; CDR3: CAISRYNEQFF
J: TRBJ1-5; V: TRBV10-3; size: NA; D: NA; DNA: TGTGCCATCCGGGCCGGGGGAAGCAATCAGCCCCAGCATTTT; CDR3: CAIRAGGSNQPQHF
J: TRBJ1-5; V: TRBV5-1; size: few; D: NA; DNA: TGCGCCAGCAGCTTGGAAGGGGCTCAGCCCCAGCATTTT; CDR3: CASSLEGAQPQHF
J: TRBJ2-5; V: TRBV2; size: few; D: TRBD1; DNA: TGTGCCAGCAGTGAAGAGGGACAGGCCAGGGGGACCCAGTACTTC; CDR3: CASSEEGQARGTQYF
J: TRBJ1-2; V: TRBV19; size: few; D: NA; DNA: TGTGCCAGTAGTAAAGTAGGGGAATCCTCCACCTATGGCTACACCTTC; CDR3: CASSKVGESSTYGYTF
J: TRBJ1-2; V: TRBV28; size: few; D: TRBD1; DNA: TGTGCCAGCAGCAGACAGGGGGCGGTGGGCTACACCTTC; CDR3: CASSRQGAVGYTF
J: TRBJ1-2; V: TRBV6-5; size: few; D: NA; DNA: TGTGCCAGCAGCCCCGGACAAGTCTATGGCTACACCTTC; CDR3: CASSPGQVYGYTF
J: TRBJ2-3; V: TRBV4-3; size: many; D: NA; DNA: TGCGCCAGCAGCCAAGAAGGTCCGGGTTCCGATACGCAGTATTTT; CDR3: CASSQEGPGSDTQYF
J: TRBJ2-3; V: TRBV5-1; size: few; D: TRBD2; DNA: TGCGCCAGCAGCTTGGTGAGGGCTAGCGGAACAGATACGCAGTATTTT; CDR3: CASSLVRASGTDTQYF
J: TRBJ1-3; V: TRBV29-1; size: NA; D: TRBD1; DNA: TGCAGCGTTGATTCGGGACAGGGGCATGGTGGAAACACCATATATTTT; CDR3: CSVDSGQGHGGNTIYF
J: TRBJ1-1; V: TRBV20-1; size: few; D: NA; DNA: TGCAGTGCCCCCGGACAGTTTGAAGCTTTCTTT; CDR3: CSAPGQFEAFF
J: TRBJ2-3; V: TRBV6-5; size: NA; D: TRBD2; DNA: TGTGCCACCGCCCGAGGGGGAACTAGCGGGTATACGCAGTATTTT; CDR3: CATARGGTSGYTQYF
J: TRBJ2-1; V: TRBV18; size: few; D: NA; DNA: TGTGCCAGCTCACCCCCCTCGAGAAGTATAGATGAGCAGTTCTTC; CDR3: CASSPPSRSIDEQFF
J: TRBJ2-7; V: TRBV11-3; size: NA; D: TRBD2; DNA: TGTGCCAGCAGCTTAGATGGTCGTGGGGGGGACTACGAGCAGTACTTC; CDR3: CASSLDGRGGDYEQYF
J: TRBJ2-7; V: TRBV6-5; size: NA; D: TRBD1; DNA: TGTGCCAGCAGTTATTCCGGGACAGGGCAGTACGAGCAGTACTTC; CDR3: CASSYSGTGQYEQYF
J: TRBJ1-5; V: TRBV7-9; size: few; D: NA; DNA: TGTGCCAGCAGCATTGACACCGAAAATCAGCCCCAGCATTTT; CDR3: CASSIDTENQPQHF
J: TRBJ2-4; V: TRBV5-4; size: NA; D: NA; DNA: TGTGCCAGCAGCTTGGAAGGAGGGAGGGCCAAAAACATTCAGTACTTC; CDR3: CASSLEGGRAKNIQYF
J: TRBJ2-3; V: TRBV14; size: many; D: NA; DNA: TGTGCCAGCAGCCCCCGGGAGACTGGTACGCAGTATTTT; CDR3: CASSPRETGTQYF